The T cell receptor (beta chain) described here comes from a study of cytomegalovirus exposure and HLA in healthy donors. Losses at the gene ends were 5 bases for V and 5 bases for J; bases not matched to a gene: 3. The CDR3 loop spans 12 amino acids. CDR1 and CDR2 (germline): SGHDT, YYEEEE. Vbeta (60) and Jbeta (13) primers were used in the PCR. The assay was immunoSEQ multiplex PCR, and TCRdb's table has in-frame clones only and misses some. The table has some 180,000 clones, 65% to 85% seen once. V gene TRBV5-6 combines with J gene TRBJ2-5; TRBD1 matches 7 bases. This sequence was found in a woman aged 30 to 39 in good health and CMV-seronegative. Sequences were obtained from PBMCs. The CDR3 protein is CASRRGRETQYF. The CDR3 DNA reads TGTGCCAGCAGAAGGGGGCGGGAGACCCAGTACTTC.